Below, 23 T cell receptor beta chains from the same sample are listed, as sequenced in a study of blood T cell repertoires in COVID-19. TCRdb's table, derived via immunoSEQ multiplex PCR, lists solely in-frame clones and lacks some. The sample records under 150,000 clones, about four fifths being singletons. Source material: PBMCs or T cells enriched from blood (not recorded which). These receptors all come from a man aged 30 to 39 who had recovered from COVID-19.

The chain uses TRBV27 and TRBJ2-3; D gene uncertain. V was pared by 5 bases and J by 1 base, with 16 bases between. Germline loops: CDR1 MNHEY, CDR2 SMNVEV (reference sequence). The CDR3 covers 16 residues. The CDR3 reads CASSPQVTYGTDTQYF. The CDR3 nucleotides read TGTGCCAGCAGTCCCCAGGTCACGTACGGCACAGATACGCAGTATTTT.

The chain uses TRBV11-2 and TRBJ2-7, with 10 nucleotides matching TRBD1. Germline CDR1 reads SGHAT; CDR2 reads FQNNGV. The CDR3 has 15 amino acids. V lost 3 bases and J lost 4; bases outside the gene matches: 6. CDR3 region: CASSFGTGATYEQYV. The CDR3, as DNA: TGTGCCAGCAGCTTTGGGACAGGGGCAACTTACGAGCAGTACGTC.

The chain has TRBV7-9 and TRBJ1-4, with a possible D match to TRBD1 (6 bases). Germline CDR1 and CDR2: SEHNR and FQNEAQ (reference sequence). This CDR3 region has 14 residues. Trimming shortened V by 8 bases and J by 0 bases, and 10 bases separated the two germline ends. The CDR3: CASGQQATNEKLFF. The CDR3 nucleotides are TGTGCCAGCGGACAGCAAGCAACTAATGAAAAACTGTTTTTT.

This clone was detected once. The chain carries TRBV13 and TRBJ2-1; no clear D. V gave up 2 bases and J gave up 4 bases, with 3 bases separating them. The length of the CDR3 is 12 residues. Germline V gene sequence: CDR1 PRHDT, CDR2 FYEKMQ (reference sequence). CDR3 bases: TGTGCCAGCAGCTTACCATACAATGAGCAGTTCTTC. Its protein product is CASSLPYNEQFF.

The V gene is TRBV7-2, the J gene TRBJ1-3; no reliable D call. Germline V lookup: CDR1 SGHTA, CDR2 FQGNSA. The V and J ends lost 6 bases and 0 bases respectively, with 15 bases between them. The CDR3 contains 16 residues. CDR3 residues: CASSSNHIDSGNTIYF. The CDR3, as DNA: TGTGCCAGCAGTTCCAACCACATCGACTCTGGAAACACCATATATTTT.

This clone was observed once. The J gene is TRBJ1-2, the V gene TRBV7-2; 9 nucleotides match TRBD1. The CDR3 spans 15 residues. Germline loops: CDR1 SGHTA, CDR2 FQGNSA. V was pared by 3 bases and J by 6 bases, with 8 bases of the junction left unmatched. The CDR3 DNA is TGTGCCAGCAGCTTTACACCGGGACAGGGAAATGGCTACACCTTC. It is translated as CASSFTPGQGNGYTF.

The gene calls are TRBV12-3 or TRBV12-4 and TRBJ1-2; D gene uncertain. The CDR3 totals 13 residues. The V end was cut by 3 bases, the J end by 0 bases, with 5 bases between. The CDR3 region is CASSFGANYGYTF. CDR3 coding DNA: TGTGCCAGCAGTTTCGGAGCTAACTATGGCTACACCTTC.

The V call is TRBV5-1, the J call TRBJ2-7; 9 nucleotides match TRBD1. CDR1 is SGHRS, CDR2 YFSETQ, per germline. Unmatched junction bases numbered 5, after V lost 4 bases and J lost 3 bases. The CDR3 is 14 residues long. CDR3 sequence reads: CASSRGQGLYEQYF. Here the CDR3 DNA reads TGCGCCAGCAGCCGGGGACAGGGCCTCTACGAGCAGTACTTC.

J is TRBJ2-1 and V is TRBV5-4, with TRBD2 identical over 10 bases. The V gene's germline CDR1 is SGHNT and CDR2 YYREEE (reference sequence). The length of the CDR3 is 14 residues. Trimming removed 5 bases from V and 8 bases from J; junction bases left unmatched: 7. CDR3 protein: CASSSAGGRDEQFF. DNA of the CDR3: TGTGCCAGCAGTTCAGCGGGAGGGAGGGATGAGCAGTTCTTC.

The sample holds one count of this clone. This sequence joins TRBV30 and TRBJ2-7; no definite D call. V shed 1 base and J shed 2 bases, with 9 bases lying between them. Germline CDR1 is GTSNPN and CDR2 is SVGIG (reference sequence). The CDR3 has 13 residues. For the CDR3, the DNA is TGTGCCTGGAGTGGTACAATCCCCTACGAGCAGTACTTC. Its translation: CAWSGTIPYEQYF.

This sequence joins TRBV3-1 (or the pseudogene TRBV3-2) and TRBJ2-5, with a weak D call TRBD2 (6 bases). V dropped 4 bases and J dropped 9 bases, with 9 bases sitting between them. The V gene's germline CDR1 is LGHDT and CDR2 YNNKEL (reference sequence). This CDR3 has 11 residues. Written as DNA, the CDR3 is TGTGCCAGCAGCCGGGGGGAGCCCCAGTACTTC. It yields the protein CASSRGEPQYF.

This rearrangement joins TRBV4-1 to TRBJ2-2, with D perhaps matching TRBD2 (5 bases). CDR1 is MGHRA and CDR2 is YSYEKL in the germline V gene. V lost 2 bases to trimming and J lost 4 bases, with 8 bases between them. CDR3 length: 14 amino acids. CDR3 nucleotides: TGCGCCAGCAGCCAAAGTCGGGGCACCGGGGAGCTGTTTTTT. This codes for CASSQSRGTGELFF.

The V call is TRBV18, the J call TRBJ2-1; TRBD1 aligns across 10 bases. The ends lost 3 bases at V and 5 bases at J; junction bases unmatched: 19. This CDR3 is built from 20 residues. Germline-derived CDR1 and CDR2 are KGHSH and LQKENI. The CDR3 sequence: CASSPTRTGGNPRVDNEQFF. Here the CDR3 DNA reads TGTGCCAGCTCACCGACCCGGACAGGGGGGAACCCGAGGGTCGACAATGAGCAGTTCTTC.

The genes are TRBV5-4 and TRBJ2-2; D is uncertain. Trimming left V 4 bases short and J 7 bases short, with 8 bases between. The CDR3 has 12 residues. Germline V CDR1 and CDR2: SGHNT, YYREEE (reference sequence). This CDR3 reads CASSLPVGELFF. The DNA of the CDR3 is TGTGCCAGCAGCCTCCCCGTCGGGGAGCTGTTTTTT.

The CDR3 bases are TGTGCCAGCAGTGAGTCCGGGACAGAGAAAAACATTCAGTACTTC. It encodes CASSESGTEKNIQYF. The chain employs TRBV2 and TRBJ2-4, with 7 bases lining up with TRBD1. After removal of 3 bases from V and 4 bases from J, the junction contained 6 bases not matched to a gene. The CDR3 is made up of 15 amino acids. Germline assignment: CDR1 SNHLY and CDR2 FYNNEI.

The chain has TRBV11-2 and TRBJ2-3; 8 bases are a match to TRBD2. CDR1 SGHAT and CDR2 FQNNGV come from the germline V gene. V dropped 2 bases and J dropped 2; count of bases not matched to a gene: 3. The CDR3 has 15 amino acids. The CDR3 region is CASSLLAGPTDTQYF. Here the CDR3 DNA reads TGTGCCAGCAGCTTATTAGCGGGGCCCACAGATACGCAGTATTTT.

V and J are TRBV2 and TRBJ2-1; TRBD2 matches at 10 bases. Looked up from germline, CDR1 is SNHLY and CDR2 is FYNNEI. V trimming: 5 bases; J trimming: 2 bases; junction bases outside the gene matches: 6. The CDR3 has 16 amino acids. The CDR3 loop reads CASSQLSGRPYNEQFF. The CDR3 coding sequence is TGTGCCAGCAGTCAACTTAGCGGGAGGCCCTACAATGAGCAGTTCTTC.

This clone was detected only once. The V call is TRBV6-5, the J call TRBJ1-2; TRBD1 might be the D (6 bases). CDR3 size: 15 residues. Germline CDR1 is MNHEY and CDR2 is SVGAGI. Trimming shortened V by 0 bases and J by 4 bases, and 12 bases separated the two germline ends. This chain's CDR3 is CASSYSPTGSYGYTF. In DNA form, the CDR3 reads TGTGCCAGCAGTTACTCACCCACAGGGAGCTATGGCTACACCTTC.

This clone was found a few times. The V call is TRBV16, the J call TRBJ1-6; TRBD1 aligns across 8 bases. V dropped 1 base and J dropped 0; count of bases not matched to a gene: 2. This CDR3 spans 17 amino acids. Germline-derived CDR1 and CDR2 are KGHSY and FQNENV. CDR3 DNA sequence: TGTGCCAGCAGCCAATGGGACAGGAGCTCCTATAATTCACCCCTCCACTTT. It is translated as CASSQWDRSSYNSPLHF. Based on the CDR3 plus reference TRBV16 and TRBJ1-6, the full variable domain is GEEVAQTPKHLVRGEGQKAKLYCAPIKGHSYVFWYQQVLKNEFKFLISFQNENVFDETGMPKERFSAKCLPNSPCSLEIQATKLEDSAVYFCASSQWDRSSYNSPLHFGNGTRLTVT.

The chain has TRBV12-3 or TRBV12-4 and TRBJ2-1, with a tentative D call TRBD2 (5 bases). This CDR3 contains 13 residues. The V gene lost 4 bases and the J gene lost 6 bases, with 10 bases spanning the gap. CDR3 in DNA: TGTGCCAGCAGTTCCGGGGAGAGCAATGAGCAGTTCTTC. Its translation: CASSSGESNEQFF.

This clone was seen a handful of times. The chain is built from TRBV6-2 or TRBV6-3 and TRBJ1-1; 10 nucleotides agree with TRBD1. Germline assignment: CDR1 MNHEY and CDR2 SVGEGT. The CDR3 has 18 residues. The junction had 9 bases not matched to a gene; V was cut back by 2 bases and J by 0 bases. In DNA form, the CDR3 reads TGTGCCAGCAGTTACGGGACAGGGGCCGCAGGTATGAACACTGAAGCTTTCTTT. The encoded protein is CASSYGTGAAGMNTEAFF.

This sequence joins TRBV7-9 and TRBJ2-3, with TRBD2 matching 10 bases. The germline V gene has CDR1 SEHNR and CDR2 FQNEAQ (reference sequence). V lost 1 base, J lost 6 bases, and 7 bases stayed unmatched. This CDR3 has 16 residues. In DNA form, the CDR3 reads TGTGCCAGCAGCTTAGTTCCCAGCGGGGGGGCCGATACGCAGTATTTT. As protein: CASSLVPSGGADTQYF.

The V call is TRBV5-1, the J call TRBJ2-2; D is undetermined. Trimming cost V 5 bases and J 3 bases, with 5 bases left between them. Germline-derived CDR1 and CDR2 are SGHRS and YFSETQ. The CDR3 is 12 amino acids. The CDR3 sequence is CASRQDTGELFF. The DNA for the CDR3 is TGCGCCAGCAGGCAGGACACCGGGGAGCTGTTTTTT.